The 17 T cell receptor beta chains below come from one sample, sequenced in a study of cytomegalovirus exposure and HLA in healthy donors. Libraries were prepared by immunoSEQ multiplex PCR; TCRdb keeps only in-frame clonotypes and omits some of them. The sample records some 130,000 clones, about 95% being singletons. What was sequenced was PBMCs. All receptors derive from a man in his late teens or twenties in good health and CMV-seropositive.

This chain uses TRBV7-2 with TRBJ2-5; D gene ambiguous. The length of the CDR3 is 11 residues. Trimming left V 4 bases short and J 9 bases short, with 9 bases between. Germline lookup yields CDR1 SGHTA and CDR2 FQGNSA. This CDR3 reads CASSSDWAQYF. The CDR3 nucleotides are TGTGCCAGCAGCTCCGACTGGGCCCAGTACTTC.

The J gene is TRBJ1-2, the V gene TRBV27; 10 bases are a match to TRBD1. CDR1 is MNHEY and CDR2 is SMNVEV in the germline V gene (reference sequence). The trim removed 6 bases at V and 3 bases at J, leaving 13 bases unmatched. The CDR3 has 17 residues. The CDR3 reads CASSNLGTGAHDYGYTF. The CDR3 DNA follows: TGTGCCAGCAGCAATCTAGGGACAGGGGCCCATGACTATGGCTACACCTTC.

The gene calls are TRBV7-9 and TRBJ2-7, with a weak D call TRBD1 (5 bases). Germline CDR1 and CDR2: SEHNR and FQNEAQ (reference sequence). The CDR3 has 14 residues. V lost 1 base and J lost 2, with 9 bases in between. CDR3 residues: CASSLVDTPYEQYF. The CDR3 nucleotides are TGTGCCAGCAGCTTAGTGGACACCCCCTACGAGCAGTACTTC.

The rearrangement uses TRBV7-9 and TRBJ2-2; 8 bases are a match to TRBD2. With V trimmed by 0 bases and J by 7 bases, 4 bases remained unmatched. Germline loops: CDR1 SEHNR, CDR2 FQNEAQ (reference sequence). The CDR3 totals 15 residues. In nucleotides, the CDR3 is TGTGCCAGCAGCTTAGCGTCCGGGAGGGACGGGGAGCTGTTTTTT. Amino acids: CASSLASGRDGELFF.

The chain joins TRBV10-3 to TRBJ2-2, with a tentative D call TRBD1 (5 bases). The CDR3 extends over 16 amino acids. V gave up 4 bases and J gave up 0 bases, with 12 bases separating them. Germline V gives CDR1 ENHRY, CDR2 SYGVKD. CDR3 region: CAISGGSTSNTGELFF. The CDR3 region has the DNA TGTGCCATCAGTGGGGGCAGTACTTCGAACACCGGGGAGCTGTTTTTT.

V gene TRBV5-1 combines with J gene TRBJ2-5, with 11 bases matching TRBD1. CDR1 and CDR2 from the germline V gene are SGHRS and YFSETQ. V shed 3 bases, J shed 4 bases, and the junction held 8 bases outside the gene matches. The CDR3 consists of 16 residues. The CDR3 protein is CASSSTGTGGGETQYF. For the CDR3, the DNA is TGCGCCAGCAGCTCGACGGGGACAGGGGGTGGAGAGACCCAGTACTTC.

This chain uses TRBV18 with TRBJ2-2; possibly TRBD2 for D (6 bases). Trimming removed 4 bases from V and 3 bases from J, with 21 bases in between. The length of the CDR3 is 18 residues. Germline V gene data show CDR1 as KGHSH and CDR2 as LQKENI. The CDR3 is CASSLLNQDYLDTGELFF. The CDR3 DNA reads as TGTGCCAGCTCACTACTGAACCAGGACTACTTGGACACCGGGGAGCTGTTTTTT. Full variable domain (missing parts from reference TRBV18 and TRBJ2-2): NAGVMQNPRHLVRRRGQEARLRCSPMKGHSHVYWYRQLPEEGLKFMVYLQKENIIDESGMPKERFSAEFPKEGPSILRIQQVVRGDSAAYFCASSLLNQDYLDTGELFFGEGSRLTVL.

In DNA form, the CDR3 reads TGTGCCAGCAGTGAATTTAGCGGGATTTACAATGAGCAGTTCTTC. Protein sequence: CASSEFSGIYNEQFF. The chain carries TRBV6-1 and TRBJ2-1; the match to TRBD2 covers 8 bases. The CDR3 has 15 amino acids. CDR1 and CDR2 from the germline V gene are MNHNS and SASEGT. V lost 2 bases to trimming and J lost 4 bases; unmatched junction nucleotides: 4.

The rearrangement joins TRBV28 to TRBJ2-1, with 8 bases fitting TRBD1. The CDR3 has 14 residues. The V gene's germline CDR1 is MDHEN and CDR2 SYDVKM. J lost 3 bases, V lost 8 bases, and 6 bases had no gene match. In DNA, the CDR3 is TGTGCCAGCGGAACCGGGACAGGCTACAATGAGCAGTTCTTC. It encodes CASGTGTGYNEQFF. Complete variable domain (other parts from reference TRBV28 and TRBJ2-1): DVKVTQSSRYLVKRTGEKVFLECVQDMDHENMFWYRQDPGLGLRLIYFSYDVKMKEKGDIPEGYSVSREKKERFSLILESASTNQTSMYLCASGTGTGYNEQFFGPGTRLTVL.

This chain links TRBV28 with TRBJ2-7; perhaps TRBD1 as D (5 bases). This CDR3 region has 16 residues. Germline CDR1 reads MDHEN; CDR2 reads SYDVKM. The V end lost 5 bases, the J end lost 0 bases, and 17 bases lay between the germline ends. This CDR3 reads CASSPGQGLPSYEQYF. DNA for the CDR3: TGTGCCAGCAGTCCCGGGCAGGGCCTACCCTCCTACGAGCAGTACTTC.

This rearrangement joins TRBV2 to TRBJ2-7, with 8 nucleotides matching TRBD2. The CDR3 covers 16 residues. Germline V gene sequence: CDR1 SNHLY, CDR2 FYNNEI. V was pared by 8 bases and J by 6 bases, with 18 bases of the junction left unmatched. CDR3 loop: CASERISGILGGEQYF. CDR3 nucleotide sequence: TGTGCCAGCGAAAGGATTAGCGGGATTTTAGGGGGCGAGCAGTACTTC.

V is TRBV28 and J is TRBJ2-5, with unresolved D. CDR1 MDHEN and CDR2 SYDVKM come from the germline V gene. The V end was cut by 6 bases, the J end by 1 base, with 21 bases between. This CDR3 has 17 amino acids. The CDR3 DNA sequence: TGTGCCAGCAGCACTAAAAAATTGACGGCCCTCCAAGAGACCCAGTACTTC. Protein sequence: CASSTKKLTALQETQYF.

This clone came up a few times. The V gene is TRBV9, the J gene TRBJ2-1; 7 bases align to TRBD1. CDR3 length: 16 residues. CDR1 is SGDLS and CDR2 is YYNGEE in the germline V gene. The J segment lost 8 bases and the V segment lost 0 bases, leaving 11 bases of the junction unmatched. CDR3 coding DNA: TGTGCCAGCAGCGTAGCGTATGCAGGGACAGCAGATGAGCAGTTCTTC. Translation gives CASSVAYAGTADEQFF.

This chain links TRBV11-2 with TRBJ2-1; 7 bases line up with TRBD1. Germline-derived CDR1 and CDR2 are SGHAT and FQNNGV. This CDR3 is 16 amino acids long. Trimming cost V 5 bases and J 10 bases; bases outside gene matches: 17. CDR3 DNA: TGTGCCAGCAGCGCCCATACAAAGAGGGGGCTAAGGGAGCAGTTCTTC. Protein sequence: CASSAHTKRGLREQFF.

This sequence joins TRBV20-1 and TRBJ1-4; D gene ambiguous. Germline V CDR1 and CDR2: DFQATT, SNEGSKA (reference sequence). The CDR3 consists of 10 residues. Trimming cost V 5 bases and J 7 bases, with 5 bases left between them. CDR3 bases: TGCAGTGCTTCGGGTGAAAAACTGTTTTTT. It yields the protein CSASGEKLFF.

This chain joins TRBV14 and TRBJ1-2, with 9 bases fitting TRBD1. The V and J ends lost 2 bases and 5 bases, in that order; junction bases with no gene match: 6. Germline loops: CDR1 SGHDN, CDR2 FVKESK. This CDR3 comprises 15 residues. The CDR3 nucleotides are TGTGCCAGCAGCCAACTCCGGGACAGGGAATATGGCTACACCTTC. It yields the protein CASSQLRDREYGYTF.

The chain recombines TRBV7-6 with TRBJ2-7; TRBD1 might be the D (5 bases). Trimming shortened V by 7 bases and J by 3 bases, and 7 bases separated the two germline ends. The CDR3 is 11 residues long. From germline, CDR1 is SGHVS and CDR2 FNYEAQ. The CDR3 protein is CASTDSYEQYF. The CDR3 coding sequence is TGTGCCAGCACCGACAGCTACGAGCAGTACTTC.